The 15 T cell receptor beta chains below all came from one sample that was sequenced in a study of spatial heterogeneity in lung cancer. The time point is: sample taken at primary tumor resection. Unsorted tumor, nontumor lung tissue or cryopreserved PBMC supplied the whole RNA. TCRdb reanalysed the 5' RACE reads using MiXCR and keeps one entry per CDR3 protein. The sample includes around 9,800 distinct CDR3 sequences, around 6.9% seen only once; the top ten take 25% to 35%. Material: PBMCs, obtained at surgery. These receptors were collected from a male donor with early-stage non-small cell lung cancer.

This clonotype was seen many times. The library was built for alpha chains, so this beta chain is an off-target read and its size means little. The CDR3, as DNA: TGCGCCAGCAGCCAAGCAACCGGACAGTCCTACGAGCAGTACTTC. Encoded protein: CASSQATGQSYEQYF. The chain recombines TRBV4-1 with TRBJ2-7; D perhaps matches TRBD1 (6 bases). The CDR3 spans 15 residues. V was shortened by 1 base and J by 1 base, with 11 bases between the two germline ends. Germline lookup yields CDR1 MGHRA and CDR2 YSYEKL.

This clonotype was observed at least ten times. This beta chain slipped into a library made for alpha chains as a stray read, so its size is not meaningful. The CDR3 DNA reads as TGTGCCAGCAGCCTGACAGGGGGCCAGGACTATGGCTACACCTTC. This encodes CASSLTGGQDYGYTF. The genes are TRBV7-2 and TRBJ1-2, with TRBD1 identical over 10 bases. The CDR3 length is 15 residues. Germline CDR1 reads SGHTA; CDR2 reads FQGNSA. J lost 3 bases, V lost 5 bases, and 6 bases had no gene match.

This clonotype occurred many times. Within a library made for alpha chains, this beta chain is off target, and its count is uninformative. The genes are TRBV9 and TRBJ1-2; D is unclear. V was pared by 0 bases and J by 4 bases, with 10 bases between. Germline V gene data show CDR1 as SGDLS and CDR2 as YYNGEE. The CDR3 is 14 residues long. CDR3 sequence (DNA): TGTGCCAGCAGCGTAGATAATGGTTTCTATGGCTACACCTTC. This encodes CASSVDNGFYGYTF.

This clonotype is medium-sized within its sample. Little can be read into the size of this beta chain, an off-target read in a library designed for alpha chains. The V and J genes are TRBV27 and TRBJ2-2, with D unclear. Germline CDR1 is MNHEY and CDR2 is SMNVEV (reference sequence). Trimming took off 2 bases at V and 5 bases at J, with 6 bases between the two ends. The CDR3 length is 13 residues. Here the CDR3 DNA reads TGTGCCAGCAGTTTAATGGAGACCGGGGAGCTGTTTTTT. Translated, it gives CASSLMETGELFF.

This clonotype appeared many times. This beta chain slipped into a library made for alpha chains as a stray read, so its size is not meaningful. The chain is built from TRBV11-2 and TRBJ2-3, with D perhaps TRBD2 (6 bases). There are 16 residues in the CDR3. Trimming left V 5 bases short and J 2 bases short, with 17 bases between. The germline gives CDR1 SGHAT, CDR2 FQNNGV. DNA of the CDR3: TGTGCCAGCAGCACCGTTCGGGGGAGGACCACAGATACGCAGTATTTT. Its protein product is CASSTVRGRTTDTQYF. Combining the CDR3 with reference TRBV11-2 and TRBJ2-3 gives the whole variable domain EAGVAQSPRYKIIEKRQSVAFWCNPISGHATLYWYQQILGQGPKLLIQFQNNGVVDDSQLPKDRFSAERLKGVDSTLKIQPAKLEDSAVYLCASSTVRGRTTDTQYFGPGTRLTVL.

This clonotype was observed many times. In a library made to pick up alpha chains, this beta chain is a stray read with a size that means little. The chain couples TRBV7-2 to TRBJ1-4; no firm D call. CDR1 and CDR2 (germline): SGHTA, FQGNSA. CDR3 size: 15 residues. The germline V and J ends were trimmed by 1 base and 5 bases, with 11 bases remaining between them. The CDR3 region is CASSLVSGVNEKLFF. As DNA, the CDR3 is TGTGCCAGCAGCTTAGTCTCCGGGGTAAATGAAAAACTGTTTTTT.

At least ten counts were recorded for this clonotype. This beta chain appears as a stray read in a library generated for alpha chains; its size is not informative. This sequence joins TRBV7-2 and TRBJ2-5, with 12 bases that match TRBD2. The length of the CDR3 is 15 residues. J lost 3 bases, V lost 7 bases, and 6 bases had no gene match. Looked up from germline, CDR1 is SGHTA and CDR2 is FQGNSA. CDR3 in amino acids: CASTWTSGAKETQYF. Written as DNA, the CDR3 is TGTGCCAGCACCTGGACTAGCGGGGCAAAAGAGACCCAGTACTTC.

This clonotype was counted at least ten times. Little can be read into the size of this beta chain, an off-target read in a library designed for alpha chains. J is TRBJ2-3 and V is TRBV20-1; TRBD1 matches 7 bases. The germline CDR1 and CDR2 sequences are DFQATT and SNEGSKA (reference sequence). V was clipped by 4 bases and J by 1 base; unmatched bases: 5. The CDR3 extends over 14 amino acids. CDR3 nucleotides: TGCAGTGCTAAAAAAGGACAGGGCACAGATACGCAGTATTTT. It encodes CSAKKGQGTDTQYF.

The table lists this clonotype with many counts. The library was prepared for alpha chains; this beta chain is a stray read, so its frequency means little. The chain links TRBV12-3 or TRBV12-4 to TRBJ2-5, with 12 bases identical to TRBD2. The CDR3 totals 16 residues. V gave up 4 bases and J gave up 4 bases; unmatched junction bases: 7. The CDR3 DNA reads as TGTGCCAGCAGTTCTATAAAGGGACTAGCGGGAGAGACCCAGTACTTC. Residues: CASSSIKGLAGETQYF.

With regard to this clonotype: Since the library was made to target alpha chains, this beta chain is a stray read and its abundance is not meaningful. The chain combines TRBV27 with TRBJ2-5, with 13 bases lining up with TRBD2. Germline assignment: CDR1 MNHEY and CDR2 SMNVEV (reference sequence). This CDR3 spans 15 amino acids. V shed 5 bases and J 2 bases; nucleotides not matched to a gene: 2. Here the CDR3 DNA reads TGTGCCAGCAGTCGGACTAGCGGGAGACAAGAGACCCAGTACTTC. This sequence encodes CASSRTSGRQETQYF.

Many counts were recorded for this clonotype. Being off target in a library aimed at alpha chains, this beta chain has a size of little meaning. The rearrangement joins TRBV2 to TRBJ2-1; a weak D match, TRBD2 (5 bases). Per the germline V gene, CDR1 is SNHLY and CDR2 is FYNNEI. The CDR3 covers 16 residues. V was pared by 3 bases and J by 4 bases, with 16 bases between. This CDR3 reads CASSETGGSWYNEQFF. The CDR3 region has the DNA TGTGCCAGCAGTGAGACGGGTGGGAGCTGGTACAATGAGCAGTTCTTC.

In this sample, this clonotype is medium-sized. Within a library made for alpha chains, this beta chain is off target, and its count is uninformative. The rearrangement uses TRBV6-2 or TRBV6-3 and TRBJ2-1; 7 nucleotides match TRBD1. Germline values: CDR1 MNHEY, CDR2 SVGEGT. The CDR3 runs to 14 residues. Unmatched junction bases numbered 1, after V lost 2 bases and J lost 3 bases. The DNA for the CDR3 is TGTGCCAGCAGTTACCGGGACAGCTACAATGAGCAGTTCTTC. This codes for CASSYRDSYNEQFF.

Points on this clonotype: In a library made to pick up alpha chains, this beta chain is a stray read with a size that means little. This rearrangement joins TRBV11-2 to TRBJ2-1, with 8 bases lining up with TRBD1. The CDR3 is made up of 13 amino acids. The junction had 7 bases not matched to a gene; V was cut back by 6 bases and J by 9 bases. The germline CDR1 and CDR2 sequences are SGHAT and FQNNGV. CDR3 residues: CASRPTGAGEQFF. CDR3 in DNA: TGTGCCAGCAGACCGACAGGGGCGGGTGAGCAGTTCTTC. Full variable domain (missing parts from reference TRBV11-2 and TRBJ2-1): EAGVAQSPRYKIIEKRQSVAFWCNPISGHATLYWYQQILGQGPKLLIQFQNNGVVDDSQLPKDRFSAERLKGVDSTLKIQPAKLEDSAVYLCASRPTGAGEQFFGPGTRLTVL.

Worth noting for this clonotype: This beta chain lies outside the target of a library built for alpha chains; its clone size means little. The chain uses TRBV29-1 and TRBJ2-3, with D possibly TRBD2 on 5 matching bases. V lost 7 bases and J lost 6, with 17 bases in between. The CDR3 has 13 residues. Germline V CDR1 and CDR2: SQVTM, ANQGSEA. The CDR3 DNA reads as TGCAGCGCCCCACGGGCGGGTAGGGATACGCAGTATTTT. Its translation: CSAPRAGRDTQYF.

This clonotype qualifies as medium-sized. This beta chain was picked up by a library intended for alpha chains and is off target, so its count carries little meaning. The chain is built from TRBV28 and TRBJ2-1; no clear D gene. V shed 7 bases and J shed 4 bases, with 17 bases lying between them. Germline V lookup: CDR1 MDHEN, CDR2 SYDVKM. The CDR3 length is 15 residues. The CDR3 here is CASTLGAPTYNEQFF. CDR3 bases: TGTGCCAGCACCCTAGGAGCCCCCACTTACAATGAGCAGTTCTTC.